The clone carrying this T cell receptor beta chain was observed a handful of times. The data stem from a study of Graves' ophthalmopathy and Graves' hyperthyroidism. Researchers took RNA transcripts and amplified TCR beta CDR3 regions from them. Following a first-round RT-PCR that used HTBI primers, a second-round multiplex PCR was carried out. TCRdb called the multiplex PCR reads again in MiXCR, with one record for every CDR3 protein. The repertoire holds approximately 410,000 distinct CDR3 sequences, with 15% to 17% as singletons. Germline V lookup: CDR1 SGHAT, CDR2 FQNNGV. Trimming stripped 5 bases from V and 2 bases from J, with 15 bases between. The CDR3 runs to 15 residues.

The TCR comes from a woman aged 18-29 years with stable Graves' hyperthyroidism. The sample comprised peripheral blood. The gene calls are TRBV11-2 and TRBJ2-5, with D possibly TRBD1 on 6 matching bases. Written as DNA, the CDR3 is TGTGCCAGCAGCCCCGGTGAGGGGGTGCAAGAGACCCAGTACTTC. This translates into CASSPGEGVQETQYF.